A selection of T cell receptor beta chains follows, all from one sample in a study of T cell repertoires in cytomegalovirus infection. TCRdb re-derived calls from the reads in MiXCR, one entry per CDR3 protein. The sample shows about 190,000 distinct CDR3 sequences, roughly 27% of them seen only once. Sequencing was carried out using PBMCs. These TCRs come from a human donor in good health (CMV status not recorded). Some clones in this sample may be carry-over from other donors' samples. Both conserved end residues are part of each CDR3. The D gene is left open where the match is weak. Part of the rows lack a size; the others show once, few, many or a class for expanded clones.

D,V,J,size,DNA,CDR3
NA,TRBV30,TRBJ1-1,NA,TGTGCCTGGAGTGAAAGGGTTTCGGCTGAAGCTTTCTTT,CAWSERVSAEAFF
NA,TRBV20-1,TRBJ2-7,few,TGCAGTGCGGAACCTCTAGGACTCACCGGGCACGAGCAGTACTTC,CSAEPLGLTGHEQYF
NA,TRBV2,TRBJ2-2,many,TGTGCCAGCAGTGAACGGCGGGACACCGGGGAGCTGTTTTTT,CASSERRDTGELFF
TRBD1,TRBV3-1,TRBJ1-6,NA,TGTGCCAGCAGCCATTCCGGGACAGGGGCTTCTTCACCCCTCCACTTT,CASSHSGTGASSPLHF
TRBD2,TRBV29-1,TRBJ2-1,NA,TGCAGCGGGACCACAGGGCTACTAGCGGGGTCTTCTTCCTACAATGAGCAGTTCTTC,CSGTTGLLAGSSSYNEQFF
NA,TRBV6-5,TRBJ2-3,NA,TGTGCCAGCGGGGGTCTTCAGGGGGGAAGCACAGATACGCAGTATTTT,CASGGLQGGSTDTQYF
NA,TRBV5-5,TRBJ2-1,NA,TGTGCCAGCAGCTTGGTTGAGCAGTTCTTC,CASSLVEQFF
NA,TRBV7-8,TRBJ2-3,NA,TGTGCCAGCAGCTCTCGCGGAGGGAGGACAGATACGCAGTATTTT,CASSSRGGRTDTQYF
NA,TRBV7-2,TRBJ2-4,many,TGTGCCAGCAGCTTAGACACCTCCAAAAACATTCAGTACTTC,CASSLDTSKNIQYF
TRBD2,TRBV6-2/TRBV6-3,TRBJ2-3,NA,TGTGCCAGCAGTATGGGCCGGCTAGCGGGGACTGCGGGGGATACGCAGTATTTT,CASSMGRLAGTAGDTQYF
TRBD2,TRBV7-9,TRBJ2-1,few,TGTGCCAGCAGCCCCGGGACTAGCGGGGTTCATGAGCAGTTCTTC,CASSPGTSGVHEQFF
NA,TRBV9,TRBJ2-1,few,TGTGCCAGCAGCGTAGGACCCCAGGGAAGGGGCAATGAGCAGTTCTTC,CASSVGPQGRGNEQFF
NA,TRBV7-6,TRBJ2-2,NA,TGTGCCAGCAGCTTAGTCGGAACGGCCCCCAACGGGGAGCTGTTTTTT,CASSLVGTAPNGELFF
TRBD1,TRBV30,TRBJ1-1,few,TGTGCCTGGAGTGTACTGGGACAGCCGAACACTGAAGCTTTCTTT,CAWSVLGQPNTEAFF
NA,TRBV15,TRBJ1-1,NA,TGTGCCACCAGCAGTAACACAGGGGCTTTCTTT,CATSSNTGAFF
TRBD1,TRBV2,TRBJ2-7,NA,TGTGCCAGCAGTGAGAGGACAGGGTACTACGAGCAGTACTTC,CASSERTGYYEQYF
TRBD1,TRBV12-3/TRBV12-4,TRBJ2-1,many,TGTGCCAGCAGTTCGACAGGGGTAAATGAGCAGTTCTTC,CASSSTGVNEQFF
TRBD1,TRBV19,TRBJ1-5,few,TGTGCCAGTAGTATAGTCGTAGGACAGGGTAATCAGCCCCAGCATTTT,CASSIVVGQGNQPQHF
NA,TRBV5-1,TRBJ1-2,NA,TGCGCCAGCAGCTTGAACCTTAACTATGGCTACACCTTC,CASSLNLNYGYTF
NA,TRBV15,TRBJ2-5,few,TGTGCCACCAGCAGAGATCTGAGGCGTACAGAGACCCAGTACTTC,CATSRDLRRTETQYF
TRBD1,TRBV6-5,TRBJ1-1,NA,TGTGCCAGCAGTCCGATGACAGGGAGGGGCACTGAAGCTTTCTTT,CASSPMTGRGTEAFF
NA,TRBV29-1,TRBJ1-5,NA,TGCAGCGTCTCTGAGGGACATAATCAGCCCCAGCATTTT,CSVSEGHNQPQHF
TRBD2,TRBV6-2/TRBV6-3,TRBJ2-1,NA,TGTGCCAGCAGCTCCTCTAGCGGGGGGCTGGGTGAGCAGTTCTTC,CASSSSSGGLGEQFF
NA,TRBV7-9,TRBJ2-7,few,TGTGCCAGTGGTGATGTTTACGAGCAGTACTTC,CASGDVYEQYF
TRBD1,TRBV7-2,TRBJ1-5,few,TGTGCCAGCAGCCGAGAAGGGGGCGGGCAGCCCCAGCATTTT,CASSREGGGQPQHF
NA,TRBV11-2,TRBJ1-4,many,TGTGCCAGCAGCTTAGGCAGGGGAGAAAAACTGTTTTTT,CASSLGRGEKLFF
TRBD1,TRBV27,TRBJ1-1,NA,TGTGCCAGCAGTGCCGGACAGGTTGTTTACACTGAAGCTTTCTTT,CASSAGQVVYTEAFF
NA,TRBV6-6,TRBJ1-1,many,TGTGCCACCTATAGGGGCACTGAAGCTTTCTTT,CATYRGTEAFF
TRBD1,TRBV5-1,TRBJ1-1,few,TGCGCCAGCAGAGATACAGGGGGAGAAGGTGAAGCTTTCTTT,CASRDTGGEGEAFF
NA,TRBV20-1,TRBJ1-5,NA,TGCAGTGCTACCTACAGAACCGCGGATAGCAATCAGCCCCAGCATTTT,CSATYRTADSNQPQHF
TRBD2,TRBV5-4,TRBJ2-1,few,TGTGCCAGCAGCCGGACTAGCGGGGCCCATTATGAGCAGTTCTTC,CASSRTSGAHYEQFF
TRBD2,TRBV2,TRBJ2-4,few,TGTGCCAGCAGTCTAGCGGGGGGTATAAAAAACATTCAGTACTTC,CASSLAGGIKNIQYF
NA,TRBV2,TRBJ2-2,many,TGTGCCAGCAGTGGGGTTTTCACCGGGGAGCTGTTTTTT,CASSGVFTGELFF
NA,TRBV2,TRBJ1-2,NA,TGTGCCAGCAGTGAAGAGGTGCGAATCTATGGCTACACCTTC,CASSEEVRIYGYTF
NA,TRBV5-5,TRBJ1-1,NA,TGTGCCAGCAGCTGGACAGTACCTACTGAAGCTTTCTTT,CASSWTVPTEAFF
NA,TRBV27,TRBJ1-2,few,TGTGCCAGCAGTTTACAGGGTGGGGACTATGGCTACACCTTC,CASSLQGGDYGYTF
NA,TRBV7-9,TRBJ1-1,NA,TGTGCCAGCAGCTGGGTGGGCACTGAAGCTTTCTTT,CASSWVGTEAFF
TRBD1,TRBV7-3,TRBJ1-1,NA,TGTGCCAGCAGCTTAACACAGGGGGACACTGAAGCTTTCTTT,CASSLTQGDTEAFF
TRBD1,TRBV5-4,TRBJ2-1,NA,TGTGCCAGCAGCCGGGACAGGGGGTGGAATGAGCAGTTCTTC,CASSRDRGWNEQFF
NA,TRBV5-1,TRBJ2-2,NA,TGCGCCAGCAGCTTGAGACTATCAACGGCCCCCGGGGAGCTGTTTTTT,CASSLRLSTAPGELFF
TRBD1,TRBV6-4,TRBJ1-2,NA,TGTGCCAGCAGTGACTCGACAGGGGGCTATGGCTACACCTTC,CASSDSTGGYGYTF